These 4 T cell receptor beta chains were sequenced from one sample in a study of cytotoxic CD8 clonotypes in ibrutinib-treated CLL. Sequencing was performed with immunoSEQ multiplex PCR; in TCRdb, only in-frame clones are kept and a portion is missing. The data show around 200,000 clones, about four fifths seen once. This material consisted of PBMCs, taken after 12 months of ibrutinib treatment. Receptor source: a human donor with chronic lymphocytic leukemia.

CDR3 residues: CASTSPSAREFF. The CDR3 DNA follows: TGTGCCAGCACCTCTCCGAGCGCCCGGGAGTTCTTC. The chain recombines TRBV6-5 with TRBJ2-1; no clear D. Trimming shortened V by 7 bases and J by 14 bases, and 18 bases separated the two germline ends. CDR3 length: 12 residues. Germline V lookup: CDR1 MNHEY, CDR2 SVGAGI.

With respect to this clone: The same CDR3 also results from other DNA sequences found in this sample. The chain is built from TRBV18 and TRBJ1-5, with a weak D call TRBD1 (5 bases). This CDR3 is 13 amino acids long. The germline gives CDR1 KGHSH, CDR2 LQKENI. V lost 6 bases and J 0 bases, leaving 6 bases between the germline ends. CDR3 DNA: TGTGCCAGCTCTCAGGGTAGCAATCAGCCCCAGCATTTT. This encodes CASSQGSNQPQHF.

The rearrangement links TRBV19 to TRBJ2-2, with D perhaps TRBD1 or TRBD2 (6 bases each). V lost 1 base, J lost 1 base, and 10 bases lay in between. The CDR3 extends over 16 amino acids. CDR1 is LNHDA and CDR2 is SQIVND in the germline V gene (reference sequence). The CDR3 coding sequence is TGTGCCAGTAGTATAGTCGGGGGCGAGAACACCGGGGAGCTGTTTTTT. As protein: CASSIVGGENTGELFF.

This clone showed up just a few times. The chain carries TRBV18 and TRBJ2-5, with D unclear. Trimming removed 4 bases at V and 1 base at J, with 7 bases between. Germline CDR1 reads KGHSH; CDR2 reads LQKENI. The CDR3 spans 13 residues. Written as DNA, the CDR3 is TGTGCCAGCTCACGGTTTCCCCAAGAGACCCAGTACTTC. Protein product: CASSRFPQETQYF.